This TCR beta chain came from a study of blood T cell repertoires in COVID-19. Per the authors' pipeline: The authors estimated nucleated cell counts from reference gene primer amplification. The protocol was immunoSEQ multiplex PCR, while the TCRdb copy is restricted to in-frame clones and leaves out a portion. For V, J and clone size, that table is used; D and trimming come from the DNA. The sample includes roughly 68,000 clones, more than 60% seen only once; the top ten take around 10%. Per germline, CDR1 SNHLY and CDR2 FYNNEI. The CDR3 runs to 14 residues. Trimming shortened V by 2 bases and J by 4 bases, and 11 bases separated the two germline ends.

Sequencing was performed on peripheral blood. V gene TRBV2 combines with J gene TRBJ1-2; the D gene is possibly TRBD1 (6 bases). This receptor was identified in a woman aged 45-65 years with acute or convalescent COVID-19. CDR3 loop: CASSEQGGGYGYTF. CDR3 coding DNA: TGTGCCAGCAGTGAACAAGGGGGTGGCTATGGCTACACCTTC.